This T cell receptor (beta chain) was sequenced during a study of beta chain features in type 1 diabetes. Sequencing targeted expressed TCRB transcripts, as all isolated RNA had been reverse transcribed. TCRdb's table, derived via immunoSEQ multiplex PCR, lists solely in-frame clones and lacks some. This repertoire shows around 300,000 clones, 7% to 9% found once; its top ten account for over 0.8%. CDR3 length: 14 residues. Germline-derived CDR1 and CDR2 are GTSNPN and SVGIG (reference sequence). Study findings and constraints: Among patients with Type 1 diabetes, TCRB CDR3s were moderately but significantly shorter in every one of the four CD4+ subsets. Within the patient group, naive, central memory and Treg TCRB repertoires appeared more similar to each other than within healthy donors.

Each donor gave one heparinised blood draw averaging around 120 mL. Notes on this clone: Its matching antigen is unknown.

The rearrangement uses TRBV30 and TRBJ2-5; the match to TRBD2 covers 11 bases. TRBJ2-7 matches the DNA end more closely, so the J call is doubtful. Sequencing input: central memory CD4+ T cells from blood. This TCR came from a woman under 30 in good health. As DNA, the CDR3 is TGTGCCTGGAGTGTGGGACTAGCGGCCTACGAGCAGTACTTC. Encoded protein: CAWSVGLAAYEQYF.